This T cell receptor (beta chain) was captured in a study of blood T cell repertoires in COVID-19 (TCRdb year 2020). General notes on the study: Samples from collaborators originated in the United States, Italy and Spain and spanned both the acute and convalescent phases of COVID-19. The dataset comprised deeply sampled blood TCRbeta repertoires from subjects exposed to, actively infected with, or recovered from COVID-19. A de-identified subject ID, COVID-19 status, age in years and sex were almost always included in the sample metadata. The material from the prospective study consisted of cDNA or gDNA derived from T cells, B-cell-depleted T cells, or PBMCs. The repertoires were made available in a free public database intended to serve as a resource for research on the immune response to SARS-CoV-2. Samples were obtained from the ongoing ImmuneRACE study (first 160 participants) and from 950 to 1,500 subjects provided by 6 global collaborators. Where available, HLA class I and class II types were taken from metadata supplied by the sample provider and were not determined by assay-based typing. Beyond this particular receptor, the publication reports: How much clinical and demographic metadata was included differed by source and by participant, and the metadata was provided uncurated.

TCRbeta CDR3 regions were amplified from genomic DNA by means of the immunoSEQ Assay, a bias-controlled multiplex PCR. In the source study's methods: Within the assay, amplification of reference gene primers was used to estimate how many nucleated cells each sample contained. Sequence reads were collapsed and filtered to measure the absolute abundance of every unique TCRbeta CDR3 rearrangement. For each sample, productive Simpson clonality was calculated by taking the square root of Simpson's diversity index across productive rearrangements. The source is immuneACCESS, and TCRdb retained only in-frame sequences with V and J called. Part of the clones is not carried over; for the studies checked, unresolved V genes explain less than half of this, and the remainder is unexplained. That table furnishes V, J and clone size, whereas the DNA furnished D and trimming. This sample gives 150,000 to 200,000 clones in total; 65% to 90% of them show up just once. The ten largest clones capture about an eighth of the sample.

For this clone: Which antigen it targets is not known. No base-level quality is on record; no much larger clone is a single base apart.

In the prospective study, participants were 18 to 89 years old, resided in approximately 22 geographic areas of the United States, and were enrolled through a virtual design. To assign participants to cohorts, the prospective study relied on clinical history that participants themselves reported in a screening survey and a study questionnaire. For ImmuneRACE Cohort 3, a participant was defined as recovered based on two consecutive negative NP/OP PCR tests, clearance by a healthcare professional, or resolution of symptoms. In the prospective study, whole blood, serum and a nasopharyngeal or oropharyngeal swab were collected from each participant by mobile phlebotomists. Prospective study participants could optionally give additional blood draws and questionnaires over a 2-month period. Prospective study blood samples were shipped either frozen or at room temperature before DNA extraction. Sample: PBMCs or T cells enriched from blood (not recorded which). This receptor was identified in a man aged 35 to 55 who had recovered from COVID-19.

The CDR3 loop reads CASTLQGSSYNEQFF. The DNA is as follows: TGCGCCAGCACCTTACAGGGGAGCTCCTACAATGAGCAGTTCTTC. This chain is built from TRBV5-1 and TRBJ2-1, with TRBD1 matching 7 junction bases. The CDR3 measures 15 amino acids from cysteine to phenylalanine. Kept here is only the CDR3 DNA, which spans 45 bases and is read in frame from base 1. Ends trimmed: V by 6 bases, J by 0 bases; bases unmatched to a gene: 6. For CDR1 and CDR2, the germline V gene lists SGHRS and YFSETQ.